The 14 T cell receptor beta chains below were found in one sample sequenced in a study of OX40 agonist ivuxolimab in advanced cancers. Libraries were prepared by immunoSEQ multiplex PCR; TCRdb keeps only in-frame clonotypes and omits some of them. Found here are roughly 13,000 clones, about three quarters of them singletons; the top ten hold approximately 15%. This sample comprised CD4+ or CD8+ T cells sorted from blood, obtained in a trial of the OX40 agonist ivuxolimab. All receptors come from an adult with an advanced solid tumor such as melanoma, head and neck, liver or kidney cancer.

Points on this clone: The sample contains more than one DNA sequence encoding this CDR3. CDR3 loop: CASSLRPVSYNEQFF. The CDR3 DNA reads as TGTGCCAGCAGTCTCCGTCCGGTGTCCTACAATGAGCAGTTCTTC. The genes are TRBV27 and TRBJ2-1; D remains unclear. Germline CDR1 reads MNHEY; CDR2 reads SMNVEV (reference sequence). Trimming pared 5 bases from V and 1 base from J, leaving 12 bases between. This CDR3 contains 15 residues.

This chain connects TRBV11-2 to TRBJ2-2; D perhaps matches TRBD2 (5 bases). Germline V gene data show CDR1 as SGHAT and CDR2 as FQNNGV. V was clipped by 2 bases and J by 4 bases, with 11 bases between them. The CDR3 covers 15 residues. The CDR3 DNA sequence: TGTGCCAGCAGCTTAATACCTAGCAGCACCGGGGAGCTGTTTTTT. It encodes CASSLIPSSTGELFF.

This chain joins TRBV5-5 and TRBJ2-7; D unclear. Looked up from germline, CDR1 is SGHKS and CDR2 is YYEKEE (reference sequence). This CDR3 is 13 amino acids long. Between the trimmed V and J ends, which lost 0 bases and 5 bases, there was a span of 9 bases. The CDR3 protein is CASSLGSFNEQYF. The CDR3 nucleotides read TGTGCCAGCAGCTTGGGCAGCTTCAACGAGCAGTACTTC.

There are a few counts of this clone. The chain combines TRBV5-1 with TRBJ2-1; 12 nucleotides line up with TRBD2. This CDR3 has 15 amino acids. The ends lost 3 bases at V and 7 bases at J; junction bases unmatched: 5. The germline V gene encodes CDR1 SGHRS and CDR2 YFSETQ. CDR3 amino acids: CASSSRTSGVNEQFF. As DNA, the CDR3 is TGCGCCAGCAGCTCCAGGACTAGCGGGGTTAATGAGCAGTTCTTC.

This rearrangement joins TRBV6-5 to TRBJ1-6; no definite D call. The V gene lost 5 bases and the J gene lost 5 bases, with 1 base spanning the gap. The CDR3 totals 11 residues. Germline CDR1 MNHEY, CDR2 SVGAGI. The CDR3, as DNA: TGTGCCAGCAGTAATAATTCACCCCTCCACTTT. This sequence encodes CASSNNSPLHF.

This rearrangement joins TRBV2 to TRBJ2-7; TRBD2 matches 7 bases. The CDR3 loop spans 14 amino acids. The V and J ends lost 8 bases and 10 bases, in that order; junction bases with no gene match: 17. Germline-derived CDR1 and CDR2 are SNHLY and FYNNEI. The CDR3 DNA follows: TGTGCCAGCGGGGAGGGCAGGGAACTATTTGAACAGTACTTC. Translated, it gives CASGEGRELFEQYF. Full variable domain (outside the CDR3, taken from reference TRBV2 and TRBJ2-7): EPEVTQTPSHQVTQMGQEVILRCVPISNHLYFYWYRQILGQKVEFLVSFYNNEISEKSEIFDDQFSVERPDGSNFTLKIRSTKLEDSAMYFCASGEGRELFEQYFGPGTRLTVT.

The chain combines TRBV14 with TRBJ1-2, with a weak D call TRBD1 (5 bases). The CDR3 covers 15 residues. Germline V lookup: CDR1 SGHDN, CDR2 FVKESK. Trimming stripped 3 bases from V and 7 bases from J, with 18 bases between. DNA for the CDR3: TGTGCCAGCAGCCAGCTCAGGGCGGAGACGGGTGGCTACACCTTC. It specifies CASSQLRAETGGYTF. Full variable domain (missing parts from reference TRBV14 and TRBJ1-2): EAGVTQFPSHSVIEKGQTVTLRCDPISGHDNLYWYRRVMGKEIKFLLHFVKESKQDESGMPNNRFLAERTGGTYSTLKVQPAELEDSGVYFCASSQLRAETGGYTFGSGTRLTVV.

V and J are TRBV9 and TRBJ2-7, with 11 bases fitting TRBD2. Germline V lookup: CDR1 SGDLS, CDR2 YYNGEE. CDR3 size: 15 residues. V lost 4 bases, J lost 0 bases, and 3 bases stayed unmatched. The chain's CDR3 is CASSLSGGGSYEQYF. The CDR3 nucleotides read TGTGCCAGCAGCCTTAGCGGGGGGGGCTCCTACGAGCAGTACTTC.

The rearrangement joins TRBV4-1 to TRBJ2-7; D is possibly TRBD1 (5 bases). The CDR3 spans 14 residues. Deletions cut 1 base from V and 3 bases from J, with 10 bases between. Germline lookup yields CDR1 MGHRA and CDR2 YSYEKL. The CDR3 region is CASSQVQGNYEQYF. CDR3 coding DNA: TGCGCCAGCAGCCAAGTGCAGGGTAACTACGAGCAGTACTTC.

The genes are TRBV4-3 and TRBJ1-1; maybe TRBD1 (5 bases). Germline V lookup: CDR1 LGHNA, CDR2 YSLEER. V was clipped by 0 bases and J by 1 base, with 6 bases between them. This CDR3 has 14 residues. CDR3 sequence reads: CASSQDGGNTEAFF. CDR3 sequence (DNA): TGCGCCAGCAGCCAAGACGGGGGGAACACTGAAGCTTTCTTT.

J is TRBJ1-4 and V is TRBV7-2; a possible D gene is TRBD1 (6 bases). Germline V gene lookup returns CDR1 SGHTA and CDR2 FQGNSA. This CDR3 contains 14 residues. V lost 1 base to trimming and J lost 4 bases, with 7 bases between them. The CDR3 region is CASSLGQVNEKLFF. In DNA, the CDR3 is TGTGCCAGCAGCTTAGGACAGGTTAATGAAAAACTGTTTTTT. Combining the CDR3 with reference TRBV7-2 and TRBJ1-4 gives the whole variable domain GAGVSQSPSNKVTEKGKDVELRCDPISGHTALYWYRQSLGQGLEFLIYFQGNSAPDKSGLPSDRFSAERTGGSVSTLTIQRTQQEDSAVYLCASSLGQVNEKLFFGSGTQLSVL.

This rearrangement joins TRBV18 to TRBJ2-5; D might be TRBD1 (5 bases). V lost 4 bases and J 1 base, leaving 13 bases between the germline ends. Germline V gene lookup returns CDR1 KGHSH and CDR2 LQKENI. The CDR3 covers 15 residues. CDR3 region: CASSLLQEFQETQYF. DNA of the CDR3: TGTGCCAGCTCACTTTTACAGGAGTTCCAAGAGACCCAGTACTTC.

The rearrangement joins TRBV19 to TRBJ2-7; D is unresolved. V was clipped by 1 base and J by 3 bases, with 7 bases between them. From germline, CDR1 is LNHDA and CDR2 SQIVND (reference sequence). CDR3 size: 13 residues. The CDR3 reads CASSIGYGYEQYF. CDR3 nucleotide sequence: TGTGCCAGTAGTATAGGGTACGGCTACGAGCAGTACTTC. The full variable domain, completed using reference TRBV19 and TRBJ2-7, is DGGITQSPKYLFRKEGQNVTLSCEQNLNHDAMYWYRQDPGQGLRLIYYSQIVNDFQKGDIAEGYSVSREKKESFPLTVTSAQKNPTAFYLCASSIGYGYEQYFGPGTRLTVT.

This chain links TRBV9 with TRBJ1-1; TRBD1 agrees at 9 bases. CDR1 is SGDLS and CDR2 is YYNGEE in the germline V gene. The CDR3 consists of 17 residues. Unmatched junction bases numbered 10, after V lost 4 bases and J lost 0 bases. CDR3 DNA: TGTGCCAGCAGCCCCCCAGGACAGGGGTCGTTGAACACTGAAGCTTTCTTT. Protein sequence: CASSPPGQGSLNTEAFF.